This T cell receptor beta chain was retrieved from a study of blood T cell repertoires in COVID-19. Study-wide context: PBMCs, B-cell-depleted T cells, or T cells provided the cDNA or gDNA that made up the material.

Clinical history reported by participants formed the basis on which cohorts were assigned. Within 2 weeks of study entry, exposed participants had contacted a PCR-confirmed or clinician-diagnosed COVID-19 case. Per the study methods: Amplifying reference gene primers gave estimates of nucleated cell counts. Produced via immunoSEQ multiplex PCR; TCRdb's table is partial and in-frame only. V, J and clone size reflect that table, while D and trimming were determined from the DNA. The table lists approximately 250,000 clones, 85% to 95% of them singletons. The V gene's germline CDR1 is ENHRY and CDR2 SYGVKD. V trimming: 3 bases; J trimming: 5 bases; junction bases outside the gene matches: 8. This CDR3 is built from 16 residues.

Sequences were obtained from PBMCs or T cells enriched from blood (not recorded which). V and J are TRBV10-3 and TRBJ2-1, with TRBD1 identical over 9 bases. This TCR was recovered from a man in his forties who had been exposed to COVID-19. CDR3 residues: CAISEPGQGLNNEQFF. For the CDR3, the DNA is TGTGCCATCAGTGAACCGGGACAGGGTTTGAACAATGAGCAGTTCTTC.